Sequencing of this T cell receptor (beta chain) was carried out in a study of blood T cell repertoires in COVID-19. Unmatched junction bases numbered 9, after V lost 0 bases and J lost 8 bases. Germline lookup yields CDR1 MNHEY and CDR2 SVGEGT. The CDR3 has 17 residues. Assay used: immunoSEQ multiplex PCR; TCRdb lists only in-frame clones, some missing. The sample consists of 110,000 to 150,000 clones, approximately 85% of them appearing once. The sequence came from a woman older than 75 with acute or convalescent COVID-19. Input material: peripheral blood. This chain connects TRBV6-2 or TRBV6-3 to TRBJ2-1; TRBD2 matches at 11 bases. The CDR3 coding sequence is TGTGCCAGCAGTTACTCGGTTAGCGGGAGGGCCAGCGATGAGCAGTTCTTC. Its protein is CASSYSVSGRASDEQFF.